This T cell receptor (beta chain) is from a study of blood T cells in healthy people across ages. The authors ran a second PCR of roughly 7 to 11 cycles using a sample-barcoded 5' primer and a J-beta primer mix. TCRdb called the 5' RACE reads again in MiXCR, with one record for every CDR3 protein. The data show roughly 700,000 distinct CDR3 sequences, approximately 50% seen once. The clonotype was recovered from a woman between 55 and 75 years old in good health. The sample was blood.

CDR3 nucleotides: TGTGCCAGCAAAAAAGTTTCCAATGAGCAGTTCTTC. Translation gives CASKKVSNEQFF. The rearrangement joins TRBV27 to TRBJ2-1; D is uncertain. Germline CDR1 reads MNHEY; CDR2 reads SMNVEV (reference sequence). This CDR3 contains 12 residues. Trimming removed 7 bases from V and 6 bases from J, with 10 bases in between.